This paragraph covers one T cell receptor beta chain sequence. What it binds is not known. These data originate in a study of blood T cells in healthy people across ages. The CDR3 is made up of 14 amino acids. V was clipped by 5 bases and J by 4 bases; unmatched bases: 7. A second PCR of 7 to 11 cycles used a sample-barcoded 5' primer and a J-beta primer mix. Every cDNA molecule carried a tag from a template-switch adaptor bearing 12 random nucleotides. MiXCR, run by TCRdb on the 5' RACE reads, gives a single entry per CDR3 protein. The table includes about 630,000 distinct CDR3 sequences, around 21% detected once. Donors each provided 8 to 10 milliliters of peripheral blood. The study, taken as a whole, reports: A conclusive naive versus antigen-experienced comparison was prevented by the unsorted PBMCs. Diversity of TCR beta correlated strongly with naive T cell percentage.

The sequence came from a man between 65 and 85 years old in good health. The material sequenced was blood. The genes are TRBV12-3 or TRBV12-4 and TRBJ1-1; 7 nucleotides align to TRBD1. The CDR3 loop is CASSPQGVGTEAFF. CDR3 nucleotide sequence: TGTGCCAGCAGTCCCCAGGGGGTAGGCACTGAAGCTTTCTTT.